One sample yielded the 7 T cell receptor beta chains listed below, sequenced in a study of blood T cell repertoires in COVID-19. Sequenced by immunoSEQ multiplex PCR; TCRdb stores in-frame clones only, minus some. The sample records more than 95,000 clones, approximately 82% being singletons. Sequencing used peripheral blood. All receptors come from a man aged 80 or over with active or convalescent COVID-19.

The chain carries TRBV7-9 and TRBJ2-7; 7 bases fit TRBD1. CDR1 is SEHNR and CDR2 is FQNEAQ in the germline V gene (reference sequence). The CDR3 is 15 amino acids. Germline trimming cut 4 bases from V and 7 bases from J; bases unmatched to any gene: 13. The CDR3 loop is CASSSKTGHPQEQYF. Here the CDR3 DNA reads TGTGCCAGCAGCTCGAAGACAGGGCACCCTCAGGAGCAGTACTTC. The full variable domain, in which reference TRBV7-9 and TRBJ2-7 provide the parts outside the CDR3, is DTGVSQNPRHKITKRGQNVTFRCDPISEHNRLYWYRQTLGQGPEFLTYFQNEAQLEKSRLLSDRFSAERPKGSFSTLEIQRTEQGDSAMYLCASSSKTGHPQEQYFGPGTRLTVT.

V gene TRBV19 combines with J gene TRBJ1-4; D is undetermined. The CDR3 spans 11 residues. Germline loops: CDR1 LNHDA, CDR2 SQIVND (reference sequence). The DNA for the CDR3 is TGTGCACTTGGAACTAATGAAAAACTGTTTTTT. It encodes CALGTNEKLFF.

This clone came up a few times. V gene TRBV5-1 combines with J gene TRBJ2-3; 9 bases fit TRBD2. Germline CDR1 and CDR2: SGHRS and YFSETQ. This CDR3 region has 16 residues. V trimming: 2 bases; J trimming: 2 bases; junction bases outside the gene matches: 6. The CDR3 sequence: CASSLPSGGFTDTQYF. The CDR3 DNA reads TGCGCCAGCAGCTTACCCAGCGGGGGGTTCACAGATACGCAGTATTTT.

The chain employs TRBV19 and TRBJ1-5; D is unclear. This CDR3 is built from 13 residues. The germline V and J ends were trimmed by 7 bases and 3 bases, with 10 bases remaining between them. The germline gives CDR1 LNHDA, CDR2 SQIVND (reference sequence). The CDR3: CASNTAINQPQHF. For the CDR3, the DNA is TGTGCCAGTAACACAGCCATCAATCAGCCCCAGCATTTT.

This chain links TRBV28 with TRBJ1-2, with 8 positions matching TRBD1. The CDR3 contains 14 residues. Germline V CDR1 and CDR2: MDHEN, SYDVKM. V shed 5 bases and J 6 bases; nucleotides not matched to a gene: 8. CDR3 nucleotide sequence: TGTGCCAGCAGTCCCAGGGGGCGCTTTGATGGCTACACCTTC. Its translation: CASSPRGRFDGYTF.

The rearrangement joins TRBV18 to TRBJ1-2; TRBD1 agrees at 11 bases. V gave up 4 bases and J gave up 3 bases; unmatched junction bases: 1. The CDR3 runs to 14 residues. Germline CDR1 is KGHSH and CDR2 is LQKENI. The CDR3 sequence is CASSRDRGDYGYTF. Written as DNA, the CDR3 is TGTGCCAGCTCACGGGACAGGGGGGACTATGGCTACACCTTC.

J is TRBJ2-1 and V is TRBV5-5; D uncertain. Trimming took 3 bases from V and 5 from J, leaving 12 bases between them. The germline CDR1 and CDR2 sequences are SGHKS and YYEKEE (reference sequence). The CDR3 totals 14 residues. DNA of the CDR3: TGTGCCAGCAGCTGGGTCACTGGGCACAATGAGCAGTTCTTC. Translated: CASSWVTGHNEQFF.